This TCR beta chain came from a study of patients and donors after allogeneic stem cell transplantation. TCRdb passed the RT-PCR reads through MiXCR, listing each CDR3 protein once. The data hold approximately 200,000 distinct CDR3 sequences, with around two fifths observed a single time. This CDR3 region has 14 residues. V was pared by 4 bases and J by 2 bases, with 11 bases between. Germline assignment: CDR1 SGHKS and CDR2 YYEKEE (reference sequence). The chain couples TRBV5-5 to TRBJ2-3, with TRBD2 as a possible D gene (5 bases). The receptor was derived from a human donor who was either an allogeneic HSCT recipient or a stem cell or donor lymphocyte infusion donor (not recorded which). It is not recorded whose cells these are; they may come from a transplant donor. The sequenced sample consisted of blood, either unsorted or a sorted T cell fraction (not recorded which). The CDR3 region has the DNA TGTGCCAGCAGCCCCGGACTTATCACAGATACGCAGTATTTT. This sequence encodes CASSPGLITDTQYF.